The 7 T cell receptor beta chains below all came from one sample that was sequenced in a study of cytomegalovirus exposure and HLA in healthy donors. In the PCR, 60 Vbeta and 13 Jbeta primers were used. Sequencing was performed with immunoSEQ multiplex PCR; in TCRdb, only in-frame clones are kept and a portion is missing. The sample lists under 200,000 clones; approximately 80% were seen once. What was sequenced was PBMCs. The receptors derive from a woman younger than 30 in good health and CMV-seronegative.

Points on this clone: Within the sample, other DNA sequences also encode this same CDR3. The chain joins TRBV25-1 to TRBJ2-3, with D unclear. Trimming pared 0 bases from V and 2 bases from J, leaving 6 bases between. The CDR3 totals 14 residues. Germline assignment: CDR1 MGHDK and CDR2 SYGVNS. DNA of the CDR3: TGTGCCAGCAGTGAATATTCTCTCACAGATACGCAGTATTTT. This encodes CASSEYSLTDTQYF.

This chain connects TRBV9 to TRBJ2-1, with TRBD2 as a possible D gene (7 bases). The CDR3 sequence is 14 residues long. Per germline, CDR1 SGDLS and CDR2 YYNGEE. Trimming took 3 bases from V and 9 from J, leaving 16 bases between them. The CDR3 is CASSAEREGGEQFF. DNA for the CDR3: TGTGCCAGCAGCGCCGAGAGGGAGGGGGGTGAGCAGTTCTTC.

CDR3 nucleotide sequence: TGCGCCAGGTTGGGACTAGCGGGAGATACGCAGTATTTT. The encoded protein is CARLGLAGDTQYF. The V gene is TRBV5-1, the J gene TRBJ2-3; 12 bases match TRBD2. This CDR3 spans 13 amino acids. CDR1 is SGHRS, CDR2 YFSETQ, per germline. V trimming: 8 bases; J trimming: 5 bases; junction bases outside the gene matches: 3.

This chain joins TRBV2 and TRBJ1-5; D call uncertain. The CDR3 extends over 12 amino acids. Germline V gene lookup returns CDR1 SNHLY and CDR2 FYNNEI. Trimming pared 7 bases from V and 6 bases from J, leaving 10 bases between. The CDR3 loop reads CASNTAGQPQHF. The DNA for the CDR3 is TGTGCCAGCAATACAGCCGGTCAGCCCCAGCATTTT.

V usage is TRBV7-2 and J usage is TRBJ2-1; 7 bases map to TRBD2. V gave up 3 bases and J gave up 9 bases; unmatched junction bases: 5. This CDR3 has 13 amino acids. CDR1 and CDR2 (germline): SGHTA, FQGNSA. The chain's CDR3 is CASSLKREFEQFF. CDR3 coding DNA: TGTGCCAGCAGCTTGAAGCGGGAATTTGAGCAGTTCTTC. Filled out from reference TRBV7-2 and TRBJ2-1, the complete variable domain reads GAGVSQSPSNKVTEKGKDVELRCDPISGHTALYWYRQSLGQGLEFLIYFQGNSAPDKSGLPSDRFSAERTGGSVSTLTIQRTQQEDSAVYLCASSLKREFEQFFGPGTRLTVL.

This sequence joins TRBV6-1 and TRBJ2-3; D is unclear. Germline assignment: CDR1 MNHNS and CDR2 SASEGT. This CDR3 is 16 amino acids long. V was clipped by 3 bases and J by 0 bases, with 13 bases between them. CDR3 sequence (DNA): TGTGCCAGCAGTGATGTCGGTATTTCTAGCACAGATACGCAGTATTTT. Translation gives CASSDVGISSTDTQYF.

This clone was observed a handful of times. At the DNA level, this CDR3 is encoded by other sequences in the same sample as well. The chain employs TRBV7-9 and TRBJ2-7, with TRBD1 matching 7 bases. The V segment lost 5 bases and the J segment 2 bases; nucleotides outside the gene matches: 3. This CDR3 spans 13 amino acids. Germline-derived CDR1 and CDR2 are SEHNR and FQNEAQ (reference sequence). This CDR3 is CASSTGQPYEQYF. The CDR3 DNA reads as TGTGCCAGCAGCACGGGACAGCCCTACGAGCAGTACTTC.